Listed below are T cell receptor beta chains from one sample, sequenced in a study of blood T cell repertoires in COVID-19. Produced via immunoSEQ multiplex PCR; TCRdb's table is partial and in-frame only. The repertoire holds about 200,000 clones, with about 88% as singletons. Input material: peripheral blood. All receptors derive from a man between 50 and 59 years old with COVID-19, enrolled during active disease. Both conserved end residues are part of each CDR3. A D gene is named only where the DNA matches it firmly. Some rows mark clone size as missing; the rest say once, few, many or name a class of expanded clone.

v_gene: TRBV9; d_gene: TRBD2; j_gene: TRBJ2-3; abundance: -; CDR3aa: CASSPILAGGANPDTQYF; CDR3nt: TGTGCCAGCAGCCCTATACTAGCGGGGGGAGCAAACCCAGATACGCAGTATTTT
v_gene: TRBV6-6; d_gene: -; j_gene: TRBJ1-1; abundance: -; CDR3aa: CASSRGNTEAFF; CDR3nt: TGTGCCAGCAGCAGGGGTAACACTGAAGCTTTCTTT
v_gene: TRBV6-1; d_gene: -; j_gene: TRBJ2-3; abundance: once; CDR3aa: CASSEASGGGYTDTQYF; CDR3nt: TGTGCCAGCAGTGAAGCTTCCGGCGGCGGGTACACAGATACGCAGTATTTT
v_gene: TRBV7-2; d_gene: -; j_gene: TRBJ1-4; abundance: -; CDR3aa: CASSLYEAANEKLFF; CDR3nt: TGTGCCAGCAGCTTATATGAAGCGGCTAATGAAAAACTGTTTTTT
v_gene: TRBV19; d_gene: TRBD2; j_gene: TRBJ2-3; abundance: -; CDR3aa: CASNQAGLADTQYF; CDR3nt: TGTGCCAGTAACCAAGCGGGATTGGCAGATACGCAGTATTTT
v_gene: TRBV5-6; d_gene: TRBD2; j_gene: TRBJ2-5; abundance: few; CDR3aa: CASSLSRRREVFQETQYF; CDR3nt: TGTGCCAGCAGCTTATCCCGACGGCGGGAGGTATTCCAAGAGACCCAGTACTTC
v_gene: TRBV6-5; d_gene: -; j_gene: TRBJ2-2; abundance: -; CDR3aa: CGLEGGRTGELFF; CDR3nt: TGCGGACTTGAGGGGGGGCGCACCGGGGAGCTGTTTTTT
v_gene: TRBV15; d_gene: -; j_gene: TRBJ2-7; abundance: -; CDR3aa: CATSREERRGVPYEQYF; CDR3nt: TGTGCCACCAGCAGAGAGGAGAGGAGGGGAGTCCCGTACGAGCAGTACTTC
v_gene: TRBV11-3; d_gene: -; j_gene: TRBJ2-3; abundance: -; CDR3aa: CASSLGADPSTDTQYF; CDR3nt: TGTGCCAGCAGCTTAGGAGCGGATCCAAGCACAGATACGCAGTATTTT
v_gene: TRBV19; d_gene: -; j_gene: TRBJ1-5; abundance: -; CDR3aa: CASSSRDGNQPQHF; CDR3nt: TGTGCCAGTAGTTCGAGGGATGGCAATCAGCCCCAGCATTTT
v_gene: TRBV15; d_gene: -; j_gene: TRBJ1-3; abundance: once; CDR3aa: CATSRGGNSGNTIYF; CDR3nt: TGTGCCACCAGCAGGGGGGGGAACTCTGGAAACACCATATATTTT
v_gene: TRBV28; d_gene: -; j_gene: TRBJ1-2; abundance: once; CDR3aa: CASSPHDRPYGYTF; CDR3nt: TGTGCCAGCAGTCCTCACGACAGACCCTATGGCTACACCTTC
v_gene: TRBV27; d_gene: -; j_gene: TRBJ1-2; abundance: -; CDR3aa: CASSSRFSYGYTF; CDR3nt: TGTGCCAGCAGTTCCAGGTTTAGCTATGGCTACACCTTC
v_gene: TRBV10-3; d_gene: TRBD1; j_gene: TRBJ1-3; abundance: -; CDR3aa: CAIGGSGGSGNTIYF; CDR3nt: TGTGCCATCGGTGGGTCAGGGGGCTCTGGAAACACCATATATTTT
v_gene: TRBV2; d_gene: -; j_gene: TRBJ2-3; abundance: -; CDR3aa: CASSGGLALSDTQYF; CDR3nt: TGTGCCAGCAGTGGAGGCCTAGCTTTGTCGGATACGCAGTATTTT
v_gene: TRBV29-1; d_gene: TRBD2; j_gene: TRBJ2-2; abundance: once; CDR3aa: CSVSLLAGAANTGELFF; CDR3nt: TGCAGCGTTTCACTACTAGCGGGGGCGGCGAACACCGGGGAGCTGTTTTTT
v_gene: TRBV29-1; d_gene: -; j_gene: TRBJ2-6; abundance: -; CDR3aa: CSSFLSGANVLTF; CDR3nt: TGCAGCTCGTTTCTATCTGGGGCCAACGTCCTGACTTTC
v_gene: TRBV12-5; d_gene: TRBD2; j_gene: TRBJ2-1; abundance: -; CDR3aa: CASRPRLAGGGEQFF; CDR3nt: TGTGCTAGTCGTCCTCGACTAGCGGGAGGGGGTGAGCAGTTCTTC
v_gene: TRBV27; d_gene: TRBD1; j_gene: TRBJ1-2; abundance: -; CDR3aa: CASSLNFRGRNYGYTF; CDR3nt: TGTGCCAGCAGTTTAAATTTCAGGGGGCGAAACTATGGCTACACCTTC
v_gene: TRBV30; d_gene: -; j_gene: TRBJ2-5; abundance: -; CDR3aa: CAWSRQETQYF; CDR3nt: TGTGCCTGGAGTCGGCAAGAGACCCAGTACTTC
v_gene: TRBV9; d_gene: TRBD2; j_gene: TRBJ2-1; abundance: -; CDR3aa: CASSVGAGGPPYNEQFF; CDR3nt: TGTGCCAGCAGCGTAGGGGCGGGGGGGCCCCCCTACAATGAGCAGTTCTTC
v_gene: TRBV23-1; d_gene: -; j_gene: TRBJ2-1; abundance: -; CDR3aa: CASSHSDRDSRLAGPYNEQFF; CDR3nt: TGCGCCAGCAGTCATTCGGACAGAGACTCTCGGTTGGCAGGCCCCTACAATGAGCAGTTCTTC
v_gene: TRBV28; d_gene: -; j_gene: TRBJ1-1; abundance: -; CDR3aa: CASSLTTRNTEAFF; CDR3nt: TGCGCCAGCAGTTTAACGACAAGGAACACTGAAGCTTTCTTT
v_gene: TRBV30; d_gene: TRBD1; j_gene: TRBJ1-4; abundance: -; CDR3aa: CAWEGQAGEKLFF; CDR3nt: TGTGCCTGGGAGGGACAGGCGGGTGAAAAACTGTTTTTT
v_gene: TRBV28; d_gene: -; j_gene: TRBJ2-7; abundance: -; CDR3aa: CASGAGQGVSYEQYF; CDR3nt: TGTGCCAGCGGGGCGGGGCAGGGGGTTTCCTACGAGCAGTACTTC
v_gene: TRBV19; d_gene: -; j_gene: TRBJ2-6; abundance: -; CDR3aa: CASTNRLSSGANVLTF; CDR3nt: TGTGCCAGTACGAACAGGTTAAGCTCTGGGGCCAACGTCCTGACTTTC
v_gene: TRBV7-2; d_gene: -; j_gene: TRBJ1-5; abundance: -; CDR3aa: CASSLQGSQPQHF; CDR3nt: TGTGCCAGCAGCTTACAGGGGTCTCAGCCCCAGCATTTT
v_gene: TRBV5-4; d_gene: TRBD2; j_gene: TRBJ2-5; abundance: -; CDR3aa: CASSLVQAGSQTQYF; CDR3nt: TGTGCCAGCAGCTTGGTTCAAGCGGGAAGCCAGACCCAGTACTTC
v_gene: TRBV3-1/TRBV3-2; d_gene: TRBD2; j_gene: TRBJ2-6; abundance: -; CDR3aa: CASSFRTSGSSGANVLTF; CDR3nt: TGTGCCAGCAGCTTCCGGACTAGCGGGAGCTCTGGGGCCAACGTCCTGACTTTC
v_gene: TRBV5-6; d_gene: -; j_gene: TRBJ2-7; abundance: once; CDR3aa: CASSSLWGRRGRDYEQYF; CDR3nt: TGTGCCAGCAGCTCCCTGTGGGGGAGGAGGGGCAGGGACTACGAGCAGTACTTC
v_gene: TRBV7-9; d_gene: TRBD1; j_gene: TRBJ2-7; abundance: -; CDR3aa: CASSPWGQALYEQYF; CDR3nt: TGTGCCAGCAGCCCTTGGGGACAGGCTTTGTACGAGCAGTACTTC
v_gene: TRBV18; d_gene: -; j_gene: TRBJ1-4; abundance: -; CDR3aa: CASSPVTPATNEKLFF; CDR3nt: TGTGCCAGCTCACCAGTTACACCCGCAACTAATGAAAAACTGTTTTTT
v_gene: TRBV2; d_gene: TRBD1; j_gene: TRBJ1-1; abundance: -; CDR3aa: CASSETGGTEAFF; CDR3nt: TGTGCCAGCAGTGAAACAGGGGGCACTGAAGCTTTCTTT
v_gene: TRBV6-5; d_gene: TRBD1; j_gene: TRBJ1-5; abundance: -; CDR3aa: CASSKQGYQPQHF; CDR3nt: TGTGCCAGCAGTAAACAGGGGTACCAGCCCCAGCATTTT
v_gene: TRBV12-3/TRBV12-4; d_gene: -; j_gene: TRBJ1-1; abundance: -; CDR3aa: CASSLLLGAEAFF; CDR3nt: TGTGCCAGCAGTTTACTCTTGGGCGCTGAAGCTTTCTTT
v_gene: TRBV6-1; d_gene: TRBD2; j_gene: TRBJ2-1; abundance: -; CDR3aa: CASSESGSGRNEQFF; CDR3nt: TGTGCCAGCAGTGAATCGGGGAGCGGGAGGAATGAGCAGTTCTTC
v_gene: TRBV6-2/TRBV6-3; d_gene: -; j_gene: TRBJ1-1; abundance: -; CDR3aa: CASSSGRNTEAFF; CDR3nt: TGTGCCAGCAGTTCTGGCCGGAACACTGAAGCTTTCTTT
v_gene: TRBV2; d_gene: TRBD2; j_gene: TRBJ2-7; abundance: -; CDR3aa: CASSRTSPYEQYF; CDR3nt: TGTGCCAGCTCCAGGACTAGCCCCTACGAGCAGTACTTC
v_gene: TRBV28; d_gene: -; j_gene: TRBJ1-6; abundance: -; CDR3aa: CASSLPTLNSPLHF; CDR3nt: TGTGCCAGCAGTCTACCCACACTAAATTCACCCCTCCACTTT
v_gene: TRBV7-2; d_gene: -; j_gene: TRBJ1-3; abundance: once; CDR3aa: CASSPRVLRRGNTIYF; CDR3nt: TGTGCCAGCAGCCCCCGGGTCCTACGGCGGGGAAACACCATATATTTT
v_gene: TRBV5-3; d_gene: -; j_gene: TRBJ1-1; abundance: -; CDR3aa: CARRLAQPPYTEAFF; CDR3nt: TGTGCCAGAAGACTTGCACAGCCCCCTTACACTGAAGCTTTCTTT
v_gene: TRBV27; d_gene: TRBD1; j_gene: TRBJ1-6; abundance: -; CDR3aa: CASRGTGGLGSYNSPLHF; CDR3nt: TGTGCCAGCAGGGGGACAGGTGGCTTAGGCTCCTATAATTCACCCCTCCACTTT
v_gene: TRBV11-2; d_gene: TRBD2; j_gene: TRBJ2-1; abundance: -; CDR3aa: CASSLTSGSNEQFF; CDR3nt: TGTGCCAGCAGCCTTACTAGCGGGAGTAATGAGCAGTTCTTC
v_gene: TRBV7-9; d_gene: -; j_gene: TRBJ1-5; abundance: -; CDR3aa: CASSFAGDGQPQHF; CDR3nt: TGTGCCAGCAGCTTCGCAGGGGACGGTCAGCCCCAGCATTTT
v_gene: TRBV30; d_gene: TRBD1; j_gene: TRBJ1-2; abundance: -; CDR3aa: CAWSVRWGQGFNYGYTF; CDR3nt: TGTGCCTGGAGTGTACGTTGGGGACAGGGATTTAACTATGGCTACACCTTC
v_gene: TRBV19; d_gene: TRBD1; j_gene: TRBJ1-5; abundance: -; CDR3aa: CASSTTGGSQPQHF; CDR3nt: TGTGCCAGTAGTACGACAGGGGGGAGTCAGCCCCAGCATTTT
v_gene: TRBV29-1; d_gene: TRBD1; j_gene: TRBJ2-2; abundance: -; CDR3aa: CSVNRGTGELFF; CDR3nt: TGCAGCGTTAACAGGGGAACCGGGGAGCTGTTTTTT
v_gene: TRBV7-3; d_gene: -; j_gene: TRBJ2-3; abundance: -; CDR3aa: CASSLGSTQYF; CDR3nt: TGTGCCAGCAGCTTAGGCAGTACGCAGTATTTT
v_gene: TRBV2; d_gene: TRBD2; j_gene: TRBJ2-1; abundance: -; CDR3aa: CAALRTSGRANEQFF; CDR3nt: TGTGCCGCCTTGCGGACTAGCGGGAGGGCCAATGAGCAGTTCTTC
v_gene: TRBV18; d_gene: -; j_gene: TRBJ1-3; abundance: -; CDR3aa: CASSPPGGFGNTIYF; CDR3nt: TGTGCCAGCTCACCACCGGGGGGATTTGGAAACACCATATATTTT
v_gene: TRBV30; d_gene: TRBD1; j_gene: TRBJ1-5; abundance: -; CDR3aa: CAWGTGVDQPQHF; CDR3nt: TGTGCCTGGGGGACAGGGGTGGATCAGCCCCAGCATTTT
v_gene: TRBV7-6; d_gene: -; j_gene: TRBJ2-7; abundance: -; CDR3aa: CASSLAVGLSGEQYF; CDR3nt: TGTGCCAGCAGCTTAGCGGTCGGACTTAGCGGCGAGCAGTACTTC
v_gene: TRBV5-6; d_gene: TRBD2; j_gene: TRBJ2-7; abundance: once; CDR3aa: CASSPTSGRTLYYEQYF; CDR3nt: TGTGCCAGCAGCCCGACTAGCGGGAGGACCTTATACTACGAGCAGTACTTC
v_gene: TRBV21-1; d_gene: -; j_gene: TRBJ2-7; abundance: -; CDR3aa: CASSKGHQGKNSYEQYF; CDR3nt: TGTGCCAGCAGCAAAGGCCACCAGGGGAAGAACTCCTACGAGCAGTACTTC
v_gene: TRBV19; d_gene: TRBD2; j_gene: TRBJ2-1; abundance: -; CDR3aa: CASSRLAGDGNEQFF; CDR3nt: TGTGCCAGTAGTCGGCTAGCGGGGGATGGCAATGAGCAGTTCTTC
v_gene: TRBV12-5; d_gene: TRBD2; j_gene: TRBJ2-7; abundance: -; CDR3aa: CASGPLISGRATVEQYF; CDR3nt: TGTGCTAGTGGTCCGTTAATTAGCGGGAGGGCGACGGTCGAGCAGTACTTC
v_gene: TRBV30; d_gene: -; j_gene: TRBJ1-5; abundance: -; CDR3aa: CAWSVGQGGGNQPQHF; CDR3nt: TGTGCCTGGAGTGTGGGGCAGGGCGGGGGCAATCAGCCCCAGCATTTT